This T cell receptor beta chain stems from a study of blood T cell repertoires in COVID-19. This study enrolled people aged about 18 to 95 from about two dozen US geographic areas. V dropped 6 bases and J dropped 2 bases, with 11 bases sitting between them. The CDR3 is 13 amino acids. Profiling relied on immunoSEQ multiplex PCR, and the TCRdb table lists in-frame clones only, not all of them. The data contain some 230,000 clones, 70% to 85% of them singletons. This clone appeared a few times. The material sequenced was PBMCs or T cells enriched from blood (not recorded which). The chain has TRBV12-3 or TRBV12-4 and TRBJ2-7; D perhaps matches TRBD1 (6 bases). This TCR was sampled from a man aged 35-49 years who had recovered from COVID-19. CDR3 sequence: CASRITGPYEQYF. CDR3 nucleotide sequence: TGTGCCAGCAGAATCACAGGGCCCTACGAGCAGTACTTC.